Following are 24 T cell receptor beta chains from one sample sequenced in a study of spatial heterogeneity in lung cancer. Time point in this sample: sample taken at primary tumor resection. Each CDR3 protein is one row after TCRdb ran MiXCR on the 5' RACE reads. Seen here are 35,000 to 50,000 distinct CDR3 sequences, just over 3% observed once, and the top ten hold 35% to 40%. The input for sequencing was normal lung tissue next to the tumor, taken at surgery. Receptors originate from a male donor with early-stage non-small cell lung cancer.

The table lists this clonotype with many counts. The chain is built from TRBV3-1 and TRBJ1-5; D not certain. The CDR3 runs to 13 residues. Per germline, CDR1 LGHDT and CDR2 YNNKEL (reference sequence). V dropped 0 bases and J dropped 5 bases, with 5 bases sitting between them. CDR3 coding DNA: TGTGCCAGCAGCCAAGATACCCATCAGCCCCAGCATTTT. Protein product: CASSQDTHQPQHF.

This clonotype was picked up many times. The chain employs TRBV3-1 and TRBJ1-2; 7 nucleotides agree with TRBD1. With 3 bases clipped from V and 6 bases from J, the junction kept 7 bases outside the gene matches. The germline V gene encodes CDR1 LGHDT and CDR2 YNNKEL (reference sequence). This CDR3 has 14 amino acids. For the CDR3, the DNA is TGTGCCAGCAGCCACAAGACAGGGCGAGATGGCTACACCTTC. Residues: CASSHKTGRDGYTF. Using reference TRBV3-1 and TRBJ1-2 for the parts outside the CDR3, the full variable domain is DTAVSQTPKYLVTQMGNDKSIKCEQNLGHDTMYWYKQDSKKFLKIMFSYNNKELIINETVPNRFSPKSPDKAHLNLHINSLELGDSAVYFCASSHKTGRDGYTFGSGTRLTVV.

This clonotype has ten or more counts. CDR3 loop: CASSLANQPQHF. For the CDR3, the DNA is TGTGCCAGCAGCTTAGCGAATCAGCCCCAGCATTTT. This chain connects TRBV7-8 to TRBJ1-5; D is uncertain. Germline V lookup: CDR1 SGHVS, CDR2 FQNEAQ. The CDR3 totals 12 residues. V gave up 0 bases and J gave up 4 bases, with 1 base separating them. Full variable domain (remainder filled in from reference TRBV7-8 and TRBJ1-5): GAGVSQSPRYKVAKRGQDVALRCDPISGHVSLFWYQQALGQGPEFLTYFQNEAQLDKSGLPSDRFFAERPEGSVSTLKIQRTQQEDSAVYLCASSLANQPQHFGDGTRLSIL.

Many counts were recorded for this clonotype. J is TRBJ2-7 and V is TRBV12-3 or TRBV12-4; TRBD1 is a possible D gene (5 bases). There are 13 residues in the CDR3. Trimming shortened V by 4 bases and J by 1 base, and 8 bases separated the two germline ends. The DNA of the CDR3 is TGTGCCAGCAGTTCCTCAGGGTCCTACGAGCAGTACTTC. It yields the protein CASSSSGSYEQYF.

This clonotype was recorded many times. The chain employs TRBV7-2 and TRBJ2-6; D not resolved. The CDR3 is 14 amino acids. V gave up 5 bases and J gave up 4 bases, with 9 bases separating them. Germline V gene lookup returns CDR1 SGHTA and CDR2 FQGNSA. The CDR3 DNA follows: TGTGCCAGCAGCCCCGGTGGAGGGGCCAACGTCCTGACTTTC. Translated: CASSPGGGANVLTF.

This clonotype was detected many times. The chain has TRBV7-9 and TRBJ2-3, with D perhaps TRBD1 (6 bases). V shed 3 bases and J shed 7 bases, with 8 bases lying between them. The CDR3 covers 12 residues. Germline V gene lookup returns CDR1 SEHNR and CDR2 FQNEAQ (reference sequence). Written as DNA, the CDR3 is TGTGCCAGCAGCTTCGACAGGCATACGCAGTATTTT. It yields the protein CASSFDRHTQYF. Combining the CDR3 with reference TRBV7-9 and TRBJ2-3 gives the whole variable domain DTGVSQNPRHKITKRGQNVTFRCDPISEHNRLYWYRQTLGQGPEFLTYFQNEAQLEKSRLLSDRFSAERPKGSFSTLEIQRTEQGDSAMYLCASSFDRHTQYFGPGTRLTVL.

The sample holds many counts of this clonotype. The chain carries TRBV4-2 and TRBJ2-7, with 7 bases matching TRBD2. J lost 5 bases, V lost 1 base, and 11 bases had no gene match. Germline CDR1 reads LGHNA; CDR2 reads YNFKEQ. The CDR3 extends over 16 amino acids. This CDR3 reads CASSQVIAGARDEQYF. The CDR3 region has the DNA TGTGCCAGCAGCCAAGTAATAGCGGGTGCCCGTGACGAGCAGTACTTC.

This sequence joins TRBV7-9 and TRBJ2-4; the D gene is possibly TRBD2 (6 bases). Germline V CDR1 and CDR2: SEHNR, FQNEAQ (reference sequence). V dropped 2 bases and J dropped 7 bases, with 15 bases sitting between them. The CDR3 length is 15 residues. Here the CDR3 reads CASSLSGGISNIQYF. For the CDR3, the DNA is TGTGCCAGCAGCTTAAGCGGCGGGATAAGCAACATTCAGTACTTC.

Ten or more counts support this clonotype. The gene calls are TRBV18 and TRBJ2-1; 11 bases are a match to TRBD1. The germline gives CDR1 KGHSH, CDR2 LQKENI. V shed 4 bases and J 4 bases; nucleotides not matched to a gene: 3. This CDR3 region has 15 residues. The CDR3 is CASSLGTGGYNEQFF. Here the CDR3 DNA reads TGTGCCAGCTCACTAGGGACAGGGGGATACAATGAGCAGTTCTTC.

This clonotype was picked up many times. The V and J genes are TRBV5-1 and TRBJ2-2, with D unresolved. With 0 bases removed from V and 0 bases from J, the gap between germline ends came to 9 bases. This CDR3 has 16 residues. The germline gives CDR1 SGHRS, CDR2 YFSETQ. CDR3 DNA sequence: TGCGCCAGCAGCTTGGTTCCCAGCGCGAACACCGGGGAGCTGTTTTTT. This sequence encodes CASSLVPSANTGELFF.

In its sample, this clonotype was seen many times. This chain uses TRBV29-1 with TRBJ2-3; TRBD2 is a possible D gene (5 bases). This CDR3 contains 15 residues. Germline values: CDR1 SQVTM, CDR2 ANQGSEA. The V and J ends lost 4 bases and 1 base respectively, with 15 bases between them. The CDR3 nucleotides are TGCAGCGTTGGAGGGTCTAGTGCCCGCACAGATACGCAGTATTTT. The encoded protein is CSVGGSSARTDTQYF.

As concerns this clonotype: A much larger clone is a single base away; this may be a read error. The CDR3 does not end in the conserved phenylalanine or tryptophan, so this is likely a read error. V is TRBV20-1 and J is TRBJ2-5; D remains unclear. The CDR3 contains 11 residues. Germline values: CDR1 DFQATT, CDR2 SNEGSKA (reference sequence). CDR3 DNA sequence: TGCAGCACCGTTTCTAAAGAGACCCAGTACCTC. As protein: CSTVSKETQYL.

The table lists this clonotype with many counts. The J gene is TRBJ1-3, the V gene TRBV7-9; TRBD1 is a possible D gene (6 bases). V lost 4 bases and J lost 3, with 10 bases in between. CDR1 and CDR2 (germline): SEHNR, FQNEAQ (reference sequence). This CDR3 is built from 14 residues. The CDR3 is CASSSPTGGNTIYF. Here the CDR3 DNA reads TGTGCCAGCAGCTCACCGACAGGTGGAAACACCATATATTTT.

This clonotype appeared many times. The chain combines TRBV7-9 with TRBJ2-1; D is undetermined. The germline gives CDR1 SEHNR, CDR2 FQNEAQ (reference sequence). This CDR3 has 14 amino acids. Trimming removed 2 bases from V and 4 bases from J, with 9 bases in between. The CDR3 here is CASSLKADYNEQFF. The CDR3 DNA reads TGTGCCAGCAGCTTAAAGGCGGATTACAATGAGCAGTTCTTC.

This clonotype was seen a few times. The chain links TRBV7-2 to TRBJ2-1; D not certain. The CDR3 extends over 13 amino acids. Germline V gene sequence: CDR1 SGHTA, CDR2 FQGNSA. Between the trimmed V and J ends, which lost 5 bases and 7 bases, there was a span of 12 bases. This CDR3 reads CASSRPVGNEQFF. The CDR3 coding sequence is TGTGCCAGCAGCCGTCCTGTCGGGAATGAGCAGTTCTTC. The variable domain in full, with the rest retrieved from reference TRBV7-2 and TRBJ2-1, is GAGVSQSPSNKVTEKGKDVELRCDPISGHTALYWYRQSLGQGLEFLIYFQGNSAPDKSGLPSDRFSAERTGGSVSTLTIQRTQQEDSAVYLCASSRPVGNEQFFGPGTRLTVL.

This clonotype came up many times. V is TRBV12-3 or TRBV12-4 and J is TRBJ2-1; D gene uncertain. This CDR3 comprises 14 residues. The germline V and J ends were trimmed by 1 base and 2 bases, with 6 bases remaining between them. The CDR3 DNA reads TGTGCCAGCAGTTTAGAGCTCCCCTACAATGAGCAGTTCTTC. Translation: CASSLELPYNEQFF.

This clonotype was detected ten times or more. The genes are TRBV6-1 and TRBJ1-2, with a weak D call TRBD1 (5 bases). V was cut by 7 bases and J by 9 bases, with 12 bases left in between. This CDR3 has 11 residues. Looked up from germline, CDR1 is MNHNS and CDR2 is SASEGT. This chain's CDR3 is CASTDSTSYTF. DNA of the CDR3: TGTGCCAGCACTGACAGTACCAGCTACACCTTC.

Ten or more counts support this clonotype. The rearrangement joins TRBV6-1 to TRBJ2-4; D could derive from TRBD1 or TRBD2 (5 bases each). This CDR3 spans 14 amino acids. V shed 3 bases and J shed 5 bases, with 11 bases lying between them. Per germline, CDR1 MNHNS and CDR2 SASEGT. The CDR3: CASSESGAQNIQYF. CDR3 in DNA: TGTGCCAGCAGTGAGTCCGGGGCGCAAAACATTCAGTACTTC.

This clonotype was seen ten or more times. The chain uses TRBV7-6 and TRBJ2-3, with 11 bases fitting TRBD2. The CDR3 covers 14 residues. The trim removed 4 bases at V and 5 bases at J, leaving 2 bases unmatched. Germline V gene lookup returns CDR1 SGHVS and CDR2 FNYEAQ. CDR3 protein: CASSSLAGVDTQYF. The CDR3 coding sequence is TGTGCCAGCAGCTCACTAGCGGGAGTAGATACGCAGTATTTT.

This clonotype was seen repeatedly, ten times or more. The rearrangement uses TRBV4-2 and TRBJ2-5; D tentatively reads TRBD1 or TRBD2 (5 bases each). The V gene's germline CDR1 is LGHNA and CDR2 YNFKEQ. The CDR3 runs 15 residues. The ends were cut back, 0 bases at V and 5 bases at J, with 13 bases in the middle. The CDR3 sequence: CASSQDPGAHETQYF. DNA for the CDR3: TGTGCCAGCAGCCAAGATCCCGGGGCCCATGAGACCCAGTACTTC.

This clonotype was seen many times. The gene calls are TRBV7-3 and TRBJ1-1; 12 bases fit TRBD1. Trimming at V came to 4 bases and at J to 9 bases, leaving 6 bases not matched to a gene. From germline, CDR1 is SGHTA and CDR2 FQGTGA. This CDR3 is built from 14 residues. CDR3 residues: CASSSTGTGGQAFF. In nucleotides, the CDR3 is TGTGCCAGCAGCTCGACCGGGACAGGGGGCCAAGCTTTCTTT. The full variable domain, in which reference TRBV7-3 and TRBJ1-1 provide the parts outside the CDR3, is GAGVSQTPSNKVTEKGKYVELRCDPISGHTALYWYRQSLGQGPEFLIYFQGTGAADDSGLPNDRFFAVRPEGSVSTLKIQRTERGDSAVYLCASSSTGTGGQAFFGQGTRLTVV.

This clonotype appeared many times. The CDR3 loop is CASSYLRGGTNTEAFF. In DNA, the CDR3 is TGTGCCAGCAGTTACTTGAGGGGAGGGACTAACACTGAAGCTTTCTTT. The chain is built from TRBV6-5 and TRBJ1-1; tentatively, D is TRBD1 (5 bases). This CDR3 region has 16 residues. Germline lookup yields CDR1 MNHEY and CDR2 SVGAGI. The V gene lost 1 base and the J gene lost 2 bases, with 14 bases spanning the gap.

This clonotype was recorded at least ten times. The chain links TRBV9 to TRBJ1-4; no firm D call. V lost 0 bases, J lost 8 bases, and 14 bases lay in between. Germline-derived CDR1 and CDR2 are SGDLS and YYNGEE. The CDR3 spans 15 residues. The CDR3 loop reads CASSVVGDGMEKLFF. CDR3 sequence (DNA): TGTGCCAGCAGCGTAGTAGGCGATGGGATGGAAAAACTGTTTTTT.

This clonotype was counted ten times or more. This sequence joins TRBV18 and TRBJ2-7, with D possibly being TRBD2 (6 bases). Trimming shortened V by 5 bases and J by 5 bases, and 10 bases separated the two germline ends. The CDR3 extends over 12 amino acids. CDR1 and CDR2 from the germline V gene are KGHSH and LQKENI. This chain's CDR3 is CASSKGEDEQYF. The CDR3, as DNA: TGTGCCAGCTCAAAAGGGGAGGACGAGCAGTACTTC.